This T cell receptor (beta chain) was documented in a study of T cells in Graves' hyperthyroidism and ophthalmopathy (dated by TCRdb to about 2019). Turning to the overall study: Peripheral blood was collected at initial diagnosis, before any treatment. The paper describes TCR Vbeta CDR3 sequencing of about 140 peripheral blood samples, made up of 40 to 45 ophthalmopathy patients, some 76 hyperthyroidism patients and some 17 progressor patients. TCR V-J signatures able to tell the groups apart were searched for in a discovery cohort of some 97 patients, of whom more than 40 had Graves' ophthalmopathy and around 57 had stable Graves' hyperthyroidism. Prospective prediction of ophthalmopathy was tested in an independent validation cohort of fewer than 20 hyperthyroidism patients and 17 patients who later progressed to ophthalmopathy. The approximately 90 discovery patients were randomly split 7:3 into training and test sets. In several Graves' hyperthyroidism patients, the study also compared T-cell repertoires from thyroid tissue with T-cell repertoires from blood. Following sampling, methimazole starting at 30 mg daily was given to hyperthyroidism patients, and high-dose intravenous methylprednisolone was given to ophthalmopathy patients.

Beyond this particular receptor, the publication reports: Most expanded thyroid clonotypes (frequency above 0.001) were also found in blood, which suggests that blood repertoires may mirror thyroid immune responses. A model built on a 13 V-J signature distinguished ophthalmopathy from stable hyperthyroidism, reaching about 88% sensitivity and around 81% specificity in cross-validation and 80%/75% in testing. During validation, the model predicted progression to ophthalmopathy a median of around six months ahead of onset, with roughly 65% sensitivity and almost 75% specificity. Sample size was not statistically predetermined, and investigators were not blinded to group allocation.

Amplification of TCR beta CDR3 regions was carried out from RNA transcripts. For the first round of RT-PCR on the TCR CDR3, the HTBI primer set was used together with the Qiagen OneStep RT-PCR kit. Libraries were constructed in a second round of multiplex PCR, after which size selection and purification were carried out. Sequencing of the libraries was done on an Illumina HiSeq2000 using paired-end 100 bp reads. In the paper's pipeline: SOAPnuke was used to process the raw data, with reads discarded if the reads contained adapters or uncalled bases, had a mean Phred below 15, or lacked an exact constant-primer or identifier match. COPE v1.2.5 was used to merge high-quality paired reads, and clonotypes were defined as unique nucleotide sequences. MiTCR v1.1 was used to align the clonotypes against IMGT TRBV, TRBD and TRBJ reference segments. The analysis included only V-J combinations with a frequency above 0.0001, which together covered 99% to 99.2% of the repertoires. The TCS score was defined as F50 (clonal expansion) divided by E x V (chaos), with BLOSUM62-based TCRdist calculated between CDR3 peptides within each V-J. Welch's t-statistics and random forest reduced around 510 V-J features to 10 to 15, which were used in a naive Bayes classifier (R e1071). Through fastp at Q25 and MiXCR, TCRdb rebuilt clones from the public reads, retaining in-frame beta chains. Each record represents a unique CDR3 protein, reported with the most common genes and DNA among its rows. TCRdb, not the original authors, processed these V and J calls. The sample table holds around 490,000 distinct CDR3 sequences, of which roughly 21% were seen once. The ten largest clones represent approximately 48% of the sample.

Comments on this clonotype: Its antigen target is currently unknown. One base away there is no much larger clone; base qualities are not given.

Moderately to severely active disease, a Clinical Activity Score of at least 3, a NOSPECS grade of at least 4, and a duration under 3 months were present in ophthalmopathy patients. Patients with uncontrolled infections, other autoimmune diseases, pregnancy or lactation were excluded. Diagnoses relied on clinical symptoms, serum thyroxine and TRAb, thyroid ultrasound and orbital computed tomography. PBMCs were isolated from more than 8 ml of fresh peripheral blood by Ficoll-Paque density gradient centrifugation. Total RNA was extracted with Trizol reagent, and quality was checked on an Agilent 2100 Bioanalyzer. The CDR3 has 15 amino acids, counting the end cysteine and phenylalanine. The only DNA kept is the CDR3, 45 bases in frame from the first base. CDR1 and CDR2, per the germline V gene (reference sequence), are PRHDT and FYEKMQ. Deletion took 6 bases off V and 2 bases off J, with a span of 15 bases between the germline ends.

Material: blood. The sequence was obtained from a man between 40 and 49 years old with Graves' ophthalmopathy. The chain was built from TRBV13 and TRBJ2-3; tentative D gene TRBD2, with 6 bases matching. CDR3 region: CASRRAGHYTDTQYF. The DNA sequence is TGTGCCAGCAGACGAGCGGGTCATTACACAGATACGCAGTATTTT.